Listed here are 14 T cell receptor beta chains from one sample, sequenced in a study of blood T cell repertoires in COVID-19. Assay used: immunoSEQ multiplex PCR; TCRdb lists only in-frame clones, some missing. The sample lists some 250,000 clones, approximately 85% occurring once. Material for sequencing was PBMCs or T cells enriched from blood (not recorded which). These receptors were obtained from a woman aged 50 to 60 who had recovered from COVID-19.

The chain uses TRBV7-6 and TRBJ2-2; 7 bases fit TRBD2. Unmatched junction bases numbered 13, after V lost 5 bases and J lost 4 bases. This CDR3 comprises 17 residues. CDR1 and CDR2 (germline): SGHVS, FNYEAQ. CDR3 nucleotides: TGTGCCAGCAGCCGCCCACGGTGGGGCGGGAGCACCGGGGAGCTGTTTTTT. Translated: CASSRPRWGGSTGELFF.

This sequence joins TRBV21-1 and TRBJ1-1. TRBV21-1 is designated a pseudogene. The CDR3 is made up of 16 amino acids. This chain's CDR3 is CASSKDLTGLCTEAFF. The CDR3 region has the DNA TGTGCCAGCAGCAAAGACCTGACGGGACTGTGCACTGAAGCTTTCTTT.

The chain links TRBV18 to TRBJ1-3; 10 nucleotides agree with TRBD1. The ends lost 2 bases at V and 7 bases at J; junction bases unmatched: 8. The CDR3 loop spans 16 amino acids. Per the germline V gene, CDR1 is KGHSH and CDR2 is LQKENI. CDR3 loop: CASSPTGTGEGNTIYF. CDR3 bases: TGTGCCAGCTCACCAACCGGGACAGGGGAGGGCAACACCATATATTTT.

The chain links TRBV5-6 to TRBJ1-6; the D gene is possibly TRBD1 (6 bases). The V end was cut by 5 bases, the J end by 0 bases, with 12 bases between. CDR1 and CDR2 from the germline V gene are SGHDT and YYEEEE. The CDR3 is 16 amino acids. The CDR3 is CASSRTVGSYNSPLHF. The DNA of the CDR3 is TGTGCCAGCAGTCGGACAGTCGGCTCCTATAATTCACCCCTCCACTTT.

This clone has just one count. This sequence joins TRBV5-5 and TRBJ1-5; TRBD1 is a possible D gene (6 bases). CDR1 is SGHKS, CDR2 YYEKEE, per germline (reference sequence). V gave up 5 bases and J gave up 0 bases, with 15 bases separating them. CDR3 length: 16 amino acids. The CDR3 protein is CASRTGTPDSNQPQHF. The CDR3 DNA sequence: TGTGCCAGCAGAACCGGGACACCCGATAGCAATCAGCCCCAGCATTTT.

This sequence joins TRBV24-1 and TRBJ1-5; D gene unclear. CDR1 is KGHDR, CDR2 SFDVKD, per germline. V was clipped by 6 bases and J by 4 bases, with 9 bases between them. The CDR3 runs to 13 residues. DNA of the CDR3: TGTGCCACCAGTTCCTCGGGGAATCAGCCCCAGCATTTT. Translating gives CATSSSGNQPQHF.

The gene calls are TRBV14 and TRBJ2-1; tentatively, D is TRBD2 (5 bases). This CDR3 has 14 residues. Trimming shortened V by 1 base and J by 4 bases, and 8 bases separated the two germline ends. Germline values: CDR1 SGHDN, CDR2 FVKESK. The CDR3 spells CASSQVSGYNEQFF. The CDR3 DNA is TGTGCCAGCAGCCAAGTCTCGGGGTACAATGAGCAGTTCTTC.

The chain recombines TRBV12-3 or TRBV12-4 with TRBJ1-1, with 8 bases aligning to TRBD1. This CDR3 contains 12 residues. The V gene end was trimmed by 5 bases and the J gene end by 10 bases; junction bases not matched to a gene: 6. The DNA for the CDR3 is TGTGCCAGCAGTCCAGACAGGGGACGAGCTTTCTTT. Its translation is CASSPDRGRAFF.

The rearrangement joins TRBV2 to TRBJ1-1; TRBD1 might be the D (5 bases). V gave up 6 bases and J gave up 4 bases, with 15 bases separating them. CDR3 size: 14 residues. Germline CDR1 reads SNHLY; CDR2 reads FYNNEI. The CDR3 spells CASRVLGGATEAFF. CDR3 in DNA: TGTGCCAGCAGGGTTTTGGGGGGTGCCACTGAAGCTTTCTTT. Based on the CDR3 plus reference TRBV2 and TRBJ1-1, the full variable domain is EPEVTQTPSHQVTQMGQEVILRCVPISNHLYFYWYRQILGQKVEFLVSFYNNEISEKSEIFDDQFSVERPDGSNFTLKIRSTKLEDSAMYFCASRVLGGATEAFFGQGTRLTVV.

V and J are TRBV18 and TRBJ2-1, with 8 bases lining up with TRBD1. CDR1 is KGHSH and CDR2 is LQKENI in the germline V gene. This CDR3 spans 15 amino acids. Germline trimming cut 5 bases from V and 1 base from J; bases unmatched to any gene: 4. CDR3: CASSEGTGSYNEQFF. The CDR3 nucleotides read TGTGCCAGCTCAGAGGGGACAGGATCCTACAATGAGCAGTTCTTC.

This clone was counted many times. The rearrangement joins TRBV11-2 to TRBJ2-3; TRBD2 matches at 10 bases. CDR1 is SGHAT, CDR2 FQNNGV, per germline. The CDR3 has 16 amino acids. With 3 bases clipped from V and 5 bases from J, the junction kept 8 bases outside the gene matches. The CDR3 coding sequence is TGTGCCAGCAGCTTTGGTGGAGCGGGAGGGTTAGATACGCAGTATTTT. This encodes CASSFGGAGGLDTQYF.

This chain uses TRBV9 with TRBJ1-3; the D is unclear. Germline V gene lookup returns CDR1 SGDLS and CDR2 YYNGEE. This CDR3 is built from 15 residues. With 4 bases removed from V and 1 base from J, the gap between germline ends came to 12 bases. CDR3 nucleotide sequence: TGTGCCAGCAGCCCCACGCCCGGGTCTGGAAACACCATATATTTT. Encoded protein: CASSPTPGSGNTIYF.

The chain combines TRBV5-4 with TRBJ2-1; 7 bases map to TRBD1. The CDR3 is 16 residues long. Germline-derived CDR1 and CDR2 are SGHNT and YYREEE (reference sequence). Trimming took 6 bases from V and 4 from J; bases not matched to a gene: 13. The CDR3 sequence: CASTLEGAGIYNEQFF. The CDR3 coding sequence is TGTGCCAGCACCCTCGAGGGGGCAGGGATTTACAATGAGCAGTTCTTC.

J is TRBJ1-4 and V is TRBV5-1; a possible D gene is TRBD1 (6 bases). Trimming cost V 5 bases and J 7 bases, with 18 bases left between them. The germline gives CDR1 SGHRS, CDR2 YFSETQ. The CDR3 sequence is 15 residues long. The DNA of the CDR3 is TGCGCCAGCAGTCCGCAGGGGCAGGGGTTTGAAAAACTGTTTTTT. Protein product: CASSPQGQGFEKLFF.